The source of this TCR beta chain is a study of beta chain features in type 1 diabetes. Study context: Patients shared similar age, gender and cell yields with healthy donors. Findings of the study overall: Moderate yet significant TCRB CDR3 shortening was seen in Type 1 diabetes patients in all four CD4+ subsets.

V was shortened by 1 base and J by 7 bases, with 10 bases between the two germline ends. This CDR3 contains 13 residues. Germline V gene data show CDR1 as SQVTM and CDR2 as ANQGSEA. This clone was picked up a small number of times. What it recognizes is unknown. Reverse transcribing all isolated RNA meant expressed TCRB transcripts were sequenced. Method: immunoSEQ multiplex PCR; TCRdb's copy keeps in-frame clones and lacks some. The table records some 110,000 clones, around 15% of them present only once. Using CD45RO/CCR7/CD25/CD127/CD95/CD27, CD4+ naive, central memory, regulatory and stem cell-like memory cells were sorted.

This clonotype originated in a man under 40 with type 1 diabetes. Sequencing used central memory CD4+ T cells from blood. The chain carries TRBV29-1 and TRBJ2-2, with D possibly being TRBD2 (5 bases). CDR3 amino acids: CSVEGIRGGELFF. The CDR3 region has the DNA TGCAGCGTTGAAGGAATTCGGGGCGGGGAGCTGTTTTTT.